This is a list of T cell receptor beta chains from one sample in a study of blood T cell repertoires in COVID-19. Profiling relied on immunoSEQ multiplex PCR, and the TCRdb table lists in-frame clones only, not all of them. This table holds some 78,000 clones, 65% to 85% found once. Sequencing was carried out using peripheral blood. These receptors were collected from a man aged 50 to 60 with acute or convalescent COVID-19. Each CDR3 is given with its conserved first and last residue. D genes are given only for firm matches. Size is omitted from some rows. Given values are once, few, many or a class for expanded clones.

V gene: TRBV25-1; D gene: TRBD1; J gene: TRBJ1-2; clone size: .; CDR3 DNA: TGTGCCAGCAGTGAAGGAGGACAGGGCCGAATGAGCTATGGCTACACCTTC; CDR3 protein: CASSEGGQGRMSYGYTF
V gene: TRBV19; D gene: .; J gene: TRBJ2-4; clone size: .; CDR3 DNA: TGTGCCAGTAGTTTTCGACAGGGAGGTCGTGAAAACATTCAGTACTTC; CDR3 protein: CASSFRQGGRENIQYF
V gene: TRBV6-5; D gene: TRBD1; J gene: TRBJ1-1; clone size: .; CDR3 DNA: TGTGCCAGCACGGGGACAGTTAACACTGAAGCTTTCTTT; CDR3 protein: CASTGTVNTEAFF
V gene: TRBV5-4; D gene: .; J gene: TRBJ1-6; clone size: .; CDR3 DNA: TGTGCCAGCAGCCTCAGGGCCGGCGCGGGGAATTCACCCCTCCACTTT; CDR3 protein: CASSLRAGAGNSPLHF
V gene: TRBV2; D gene: TRBD1; J gene: TRBJ1-2; clone size: .; CDR3 DNA: TGTGCCAGCAGGGAGGGGGCTGTCTCTAACTATGGCTACACCTTC; CDR3 protein: CASREGAVSNYGYTF
V gene: TRBV14; D gene: .; J gene: TRBJ2-1; clone size: few; CDR3 DNA: TGTGCCAGCAGCCCGAAGCGAATCCCGGCCAATGAGCAGTTCTTC; CDR3 protein: CASSPKRIPANEQFF
V gene: TRBV7-8; D gene: .; J gene: TRBJ1-2; clone size: .; CDR3 DNA: TGTGCCAGCAGCTTAGGGAGGGTTGACTATGGCTACACCTTC; CDR3 protein: CASSLGRVDYGYTF
V gene: TRBV5-4; D gene: .; J gene: TRBJ2-7; clone size: .; CDR3 DNA: TGTGCCAGCAGCCTACAGGGTCCGACCTACGAGCAGTACTTC; CDR3 protein: CASSLQGPTYEQYF
V gene: TRBV7-3; D gene: TRBD2; J gene: TRBJ2-1; clone size: .; CDR3 DNA: TGTGCCAGCAGCTTATACCCCAGCGGGGGGACTAACAATGAGCAGTTCTTC; CDR3 protein: CASSLYPSGGTNNEQFF
V gene: TRBV7-9; D gene: .; J gene: TRBJ1-5; clone size: few; CDR3 DNA: TGTGCCAGCAGCTTAGGTACAGCTAATCAGCCCCAGCATTTT; CDR3 protein: CASSLGTANQPQHF
V gene: TRBV5-1; D gene: .; J gene: TRBJ2-1; clone size: .; CDR3 DNA: TGCGCCAGCAGCTACCTTGGACAGTCCAATGAGCAGTTCTTC; CDR3 protein: CASSYLGQSNEQFF
V gene: TRBV2; D gene: .; J gene: TRBJ1-3; clone size: .; CDR3 DNA: TGTGCCAGCAGTGATCGCGGGCCTAACGCTGGAAACACCATATATTTT; CDR3 protein: CASSDRGPNAGNTIYF
V gene: TRBV28; D gene: TRBD1; J gene: TRBJ1-5; clone size: .; CDR3 DNA: TGTGCCAGCAGTCAGGCCGGGACAGGAGCTGGGGGGCCCCAGCATTTT; CDR3 protein: CASSQAGTGAGGPQHF
V gene: TRBV25-1; D gene: TRBD1; J gene: TRBJ2-7; clone size: .; CDR3 DNA: TGTGCCAGCAGTAATAAGGACAGGGGCTACGAGCAGTACTTC; CDR3 protein: CASSNKDRGYEQYF
V gene: TRBV6-2/TRBV6-3; D gene: TRBD1; J gene: TRBJ1-6; clone size: once; CDR3 DNA: TGTGCCAGCAGTTGGGACAGAAACTATAATTCACCCCTCCACTTT; CDR3 protein: CASSWDRNYNSPLHF
V gene: TRBV19; D gene: .; J gene: TRBJ1-1; clone size: .; CDR3 DNA: TGTGCCAGTAGTATCACAGGGCAGTGGACTGAAGCTTTCTTT; CDR3 protein: CASSITGQWTEAFF
V gene: TRBV7-3; D gene: TRBD1; J gene: TRBJ2-7; clone size: once; CDR3 DNA: TGTGCCAGCAGCGCCGCTGGACAGGGAAGTGACGAGCAGTACTTC; CDR3 protein: CASSAAGQGSDEQYF
V gene: TRBV7-6; D gene: TRBD2; J gene: TRBJ2-3; clone size: .; CDR3 DNA: TGTGCCAGCAGCTCGAACATTGGACTAGCGGGGGCTCGGGATACGCAGTATTTT; CDR3 protein: CASSSNIGLAGARDTQYF
V gene: TRBV27; D gene: TRBD2; J gene: TRBJ2-7; clone size: few; CDR3 DNA: TGTGCCAGCAGTTCGGGAGGGGACGAGCAGTACTTC; CDR3 protein: CASSSGGDEQYF
V gene: TRBV9; D gene: .; J gene: TRBJ1-2; clone size: .; CDR3 DNA: TGTGCCAGCAGCGTAGAGGGGGGGTTTCTTGGCTACACCTTC; CDR3 protein: CASSVEGGFLGYTF
V gene: TRBV11-2; D gene: .; J gene: TRBJ2-2; clone size: few; CDR3 DNA: TGTGCCAGCAGCTTAGTACGGGGGAACACCGGGGAGCTGTTTTTT; CDR3 protein: CASSLVRGNTGELFF
V gene: TRBV23-1; D gene: TRBD2; J gene: TRBJ2-2; clone size: .; CDR3 DNA: TGCGCCAGCAGTCAATTAGCTAGCGGGCCCGTAGTGGCCGGGGAGCTGTTTTTT; CDR3 protein: CASSQLASGPVVAGELFF
V gene: TRBV5-4; D gene: .; J gene: TRBJ1-1; clone size: few; CDR3 DNA: TGTGCCAGCAGCTTGCAGGCAAGCAGGAACACTGAAGCTTTCTTT; CDR3 protein: CASSLQASRNTEAFF
V gene: TRBV5-6; D gene: .; J gene: TRBJ1-2; clone size: .; CDR3 DNA: TGTGCCAGCAGCCTACAGGTACTCGGCTACACCTTC; CDR3 protein: CASSLQVLGYTF
V gene: TRBV30; D gene: .; J gene: TRBJ2-2; clone size: .; CDR3 DNA: TGTGCCTGGAACAGGGCCCGTTGGGGGGAGCTGTTTTTT; CDR3 protein: CAWNRARWGELFF
V gene: TRBV5-1; D gene: .; J gene: TRBJ1-1; clone size: .; CDR3 DNA: TGCGCCAGCAGCGGGGGGTTCACTGAAGCTTTCTTT; CDR3 protein: CASSGGFTEAFF
V gene: TRBV6-6; D gene: .; J gene: TRBJ2-5; clone size: .; CDR3 DNA: TGTGCCAGCAGTTACTTGCAGGTTGGGGAGACCCAGTACTTC; CDR3 protein: CASSYLQVGETQYF
V gene: TRBV7-2; D gene: .; J gene: TRBJ2-5; clone size: once; CDR3 DNA: TGTGCCAGCAGCTTAGCGCTAGCGACCGTGCCATTCCGCCGGACCCAGTACTTC; CDR3 protein: CASSLALATVPFRRTQYF
V gene: TRBV4-1; D gene: .; J gene: TRBJ1-4; clone size: .; CDR3 DNA: TGCGCCAGCAGCAGGGAGGGCCTAGGGACTAATGAAAAACTGTTTTTT; CDR3 protein: CASSREGLGTNEKLFF
V gene: TRBV10-2; D gene: .; J gene: TRBJ1-3; clone size: .; CDR3 DNA: TGCGCCAGCAGTCCTATAACAGGGTCGGACACCATATATTTT; CDR3 protein: CASSPITGSDTIYF
V gene: TRBV5-1; D gene: .; J gene: TRBJ2-3; clone size: .; CDR3 DNA: TGCGCCAGCAGCTTGACTCCGCACGATACGCAGTATTTT; CDR3 protein: CASSLTPHDTQYF
V gene: TRBV19; D gene: .; J gene: TRBJ1-3; clone size: .; CDR3 DNA: TGTGCCAGTAGTAACGTGGGAGACTCTGGAAACACCATATATTTT; CDR3 protein: CASSNVGDSGNTIYF
V gene: TRBV9; D gene: TRBD1; J gene: TRBJ2-1; clone size: few; CDR3 DNA: TGTGCCAGCAGCGTGGACAGGGGCCAGTACAATGAGCAGTTCTTC; CDR3 protein: CASSVDRGQYNEQFF
V gene: TRBV20-1; D gene: TRBD2; J gene: TRBJ2-1; clone size: .; CDR3 DNA: TGCAGTGCTAGTCAGACTAGCGGGAGTAAATATGAGCAGTTCTTC; CDR3 protein: CSASQTSGSKYEQFF
V gene: TRBV3-1/TRBV3-2; D gene: TRBD1; J gene: TRBJ2-1; clone size: few; CDR3 DNA: TGTGCCAGCAGCCAAGATCCGGGACAGGGAATAAGATACAATGAGCAGTTCTTC; CDR3 protein: CASSQDPGQGIRYNEQFF
V gene: TRBV10-3; D gene: TRBD1; J gene: TRBJ1-2; clone size: .; CDR3 DNA: TGTGCCATCAGTTCCCCGGACAGGTTCTATGGCTACACCTTC; CDR3 protein: CAISSPDRFYGYTF
V gene: TRBV29-1; D gene: .; J gene: TRBJ2-5; clone size: .; CDR3 DNA: TGCAGCGTTGGCGAGTTCGGGCAAGAGACCCAGTACTTC; CDR3 protein: CSVGEFGQETQYF
V gene: TRBV3-1/TRBV3-2; D gene: .; J gene: TRBJ1-6; clone size: .; CDR3 DNA: TGTGCCAGCAGCCAAGAAGCTAGCGGCAGGTGGAATTCACCCCTCCACTTT; CDR3 protein: CASSQEASGRWNSPLHF
V gene: TRBV24-1; D gene: .; J gene: TRBJ1-2; clone size: .; CDR3 DNA: TGTGCCACCAGCCCCCGGGGGGCCAACTATGGCTACACCTTC; CDR3 protein: CATSPRGANYGYTF
V gene: TRBV19; D gene: .; J gene: TRBJ1-5; clone size: .; CDR3 DNA: TGTGCCAGTAGAAAGGACGACTACAATCAGCCCCAGCATTTT; CDR3 protein: CASRKDDYNQPQHF
V gene: TRBV29-1; D gene: .; J gene: TRBJ2-4; clone size: .; CDR3 DNA: TGCAGCGTTTTACTGGGTGGGGAGGCCAAAAACATTCAGTACTTC; CDR3 protein: CSVLLGGEAKNIQYF
V gene: TRBV5-1; D gene: .; J gene: TRBJ1-6; clone size: few; CDR3 DNA: TGCGCCAGCAGCTTGGCCCCCCAGGGCGCTAATTCACCCCTCCACTTT; CDR3 protein: CASSLAPQGANSPLHF
V gene: TRBV29-1; D gene: .; J gene: TRBJ2-3; clone size: .; CDR3 DNA: TGCAGCGCTGCGGAGGCAGGGGTCGGCACAGATACGCAGTATTTT; CDR3 protein: CSAAEAGVGTDTQYF
V gene: TRBV7-2; D gene: .; J gene: TRBJ2-2; clone size: .; CDR3 DNA: TGTGCCAGCACCCCCAAGACAGGAAACACCGGGGAGCTGTTTTTT; CDR3 protein: CASTPKTGNTGELFF
V gene: TRBV19; D gene: .; J gene: TRBJ1-1; clone size: .; CDR3 DNA: TGTGCCAGTTTCCCGGGAGTTGACACTGAAGCTTTCTTT; CDR3 protein: CASFPGVDTEAFF
V gene: TRBV5-4; D gene: TRBD2; J gene: TRBJ2-3; clone size: .; CDR3 DNA: TGTGCCAGCAGCTTGGTTTGGGGGGGACCCACAGATACGCAGTATTTT; CDR3 protein: CASSLVWGGPTDTQYF
V gene: TRBV2; D gene: .; J gene: TRBJ1-1; clone size: .; CDR3 DNA: TGTGCCACGCCGTCAGTCACTGAAGCTTTCTTT; CDR3 protein: CATPSVTEAFF
V gene: TRBV5-4; D gene: .; J gene: TRBJ2-3; clone size: .; CDR3 DNA: TGTGCCAGCAGCTTGGACCCAGCGGCAATTAGCACAGATACGCAGTATTTT; CDR3 protein: CASSLDPAAISTDTQYF